A single sample is the source of the 28 T cell receptor beta chains below, sequenced in a study of cytomegalovirus exposure and HLA in healthy donors. It was with 60 Vbeta and 13 Jbeta primers that the PCR ran. TCRdb's table, derived via immunoSEQ multiplex PCR, lists solely in-frame clones and lacks some. The sample holds 150,000 to 200,000 clones, over 80% seen once. The sequenced sample consisted of PBMCs. These receptor sequences come from a man aged 35-49 years in good health and CMV-seropositive.

The chain carries TRBV4-1 and TRBJ1-6, with D tentatively TRBD1 (6 bases). The germline V gene encodes CDR1 MGHRA and CDR2 YSYEKL. This CDR3 has 17 amino acids. The V and J ends lost 1 base and 0 bases respectively, with 10 bases between them. The CDR3 sequence is CASSQATGNSYNSPLHF. In nucleotides, the CDR3 is TGCGCCAGCAGCCAAGCGACAGGCAACTCCTATAATTCACCCCTCCACTTT.

The gene calls are TRBV7-2 and TRBJ2-6, with D maybe TRBD1 (5 bases). The length of the CDR3 is 14 residues. V was shortened by 9 bases and J by 0 bases, with 9 bases between the two germline ends. Per germline, CDR1 SGHTA and CDR2 FQGNSA. CDR3 DNA: TGTGCCAGTAGAGACAGCTCTGGGGCCAACGTCCTGACTTTC. Protein: CASRDSSGANVLTF.

V is TRBV5-3 and J is TRBJ1-6; TRBD1 aligns across 7 bases. TRBV5-3 is marked as an open reading frame, function uncertain. The CDR3 length is 17 residues. J gave up 3 bases and V 3 bases, and 9 bases lay outside the gene matches. The CDR3 reads CARSSDDRAVYNSPLHF. Written as DNA, the CDR3 is TGTGCCAGAAGCTCAGACGACAGGGCCGTCTATAATTCACCCCTCCACTTT.

This clone was seen a handful of times. The chain carries TRBV13 and TRBJ2-7, with D tentatively TRBD2 (5 bases). From germline, CDR1 is PRHDT and CDR2 FYEKMQ (reference sequence). V was pared by 5 bases and J by 4 bases, with 15 bases between. This CDR3 is 14 amino acids long. As DNA, the CDR3 is TGTGCCAGCAGCCTTGGGAGCCTTAGATACGAGCAGTACTTC. Translating it yields CASSLGSLRYEQYF.

J is TRBJ1-2 and V is TRBV9, with 7 bases aligning to TRBD1. V shed 0 bases, J shed 3 bases, and the junction held 2 bases outside the gene matches. The CDR3 has 14 residues. The germline CDR1 and CDR2 sequences are SGDLS and YYNGEE. The CDR3, as DNA: TGTGCCAGCAGCGTAGTAGGGGGCGACTATGGCTACACCTTC. It is translated as CASSVVGGDYGYTF. Drawing the rest from reference TRBV9 and TRBJ1-2, the complete variable domain is DSGVTQTPKHLITATGQRVTLRCSPRSGDLSVYWYQQSLDQGLQFLIQYYNGEERAKGNILERFSAQQFPDLHSELNLSSLELGDSALYFCASSVVGGDYGYTFGSGTRLTVV.

This clone was observed a handful of times. V is TRBV28 and J is TRBJ2-2; 9 nucleotides match TRBD2. CDR1 is MDHEN and CDR2 is SYDVKM in the germline V gene. CDR3 length equals 15 residues. Trimming cost V 3 bases and J 8 bases; bases outside gene matches: 7. CDR3 in DNA: TGTGCCAGCAGTTTCTGGCGGGGGGGAGGTGGGGAGCTGTTTTTT. It specifies CASSFWRGGGGELFF. Looking up the rest from reference TRBV28 and TRBJ2-2 gives the full variable domain: DVKVTQSSRYLVKRTGEKVFLECVQDMDHENMFWYRQDPGLGLRLIYFSYDVKMKEKGDIPEGYSVSREKKERFSLILESASTNQTSMYLCASSFWRGGGGELFFGEGSRLTVL.

The chain links TRBV7-2 to TRBJ2-5; possibly TRBD2 for D (6 bases). CDR3 size: 15 residues. CDR1 and CDR2 from the germline V gene are SGHTA and FQGNSA. V was clipped by 5 bases and J by 2 bases, with 15 bases between them. The CDR3 bases are TGTGCCAGCAGCCCCGCGGGACCCGGACAAGAGACCCAGTACTTC. The encoded protein is CASSPAGPGQETQYF. The variable domain in full, with the rest retrieved from reference TRBV7-2 and TRBJ2-5, is GAGVSQSPSNKVTEKGKDVELRCDPISGHTALYWYRQSLGQGLEFLIYFQGNSAPDKSGLPSDRFSAERTGGSVSTLTIQRTQQEDSAVYLCASSPAGPGQETQYFGPGTRLLVL.

A few counts support this clone. The J gene is TRBJ2-3, the V gene TRBV7-2, with 13 bases lining up with TRBD2. Germline V gene data show CDR1 as SGHTA and CDR2 as FQGNSA. This CDR3 spans 15 amino acids. Unmatched junction bases numbered 9, after V lost 5 bases and J lost 10 bases. The CDR3 sequence is CASSPTSGGAASQYF. The CDR3 DNA follows: TGTGCCAGCAGCCCAACTAGCGGGGGGGCCGCGTCGCAGTATTTT.

The V and J genes are TRBV4-2 and TRBJ1-5; 8 positions match TRBD1. The CDR3 loop spans 16 amino acids. CDR1 is LGHNA and CDR2 is YNFKEQ in the germline V gene. With 0 bases clipped from V and 4 bases from J, the junction kept 5 bases outside the gene matches. The CDR3, as DNA: TGTGCCAGCAGCCAAGATCGCGACAGGGGTAATCAGCCCCAGCATTTT. Translating it yields CASSQDRDRGNQPQHF.

This clone came up a few times. The chain couples TRBV2 to TRBJ1-2; D call uncertain. CDR1 is SNHLY, CDR2 FYNNEI, per germline. Trimming took off 4 bases at V and 1 base at J, with 16 bases between the two ends. This CDR3 spans 16 amino acids. CDR3 coding DNA: TGTGCCAGCAGTGTTTCTCTGCAGGCCAATAACTATGGCTACACCTTC. Translation gives CASSVSLQANNYGYTF.

The rearrangement links TRBV2 to TRBJ2-1; D perhaps matches TRBD1 (6 bases). In germline, CDR1 is SNHLY, CDR2 FYNNEI. V was trimmed by 4 bases and J by 3 bases, leaving 16 bases between them. CDR3 length equals 16 residues. DNA of the CDR3: TGTGCCAGCAGTGGACTACAGGGCGAGGACTACAATGAGCAGTTCTTC. This sequence encodes CASSGLQGEDYNEQFF.

The gene calls are TRBV6-6 and TRBJ1-1; no reliable D call. Trimming took off 0 bases at V and 0 bases at J, with 11 bases between the two ends. CDR1 and CDR2 from the germline V gene are MNHNY and SVGAGI (reference sequence). CDR3 length: 16 amino acids. The CDR3 DNA reads as TGTGCCAGCAGTTACTCCCCGGTAGACATGAACACTGAAGCTTTCTTT. It is translated as CASSYSPVDMNTEAFF.

This chain uses TRBV4-1 with TRBJ2-7; D call uncertain. Germline V gene lookup returns CDR1 MGHRA and CDR2 YSYEKL. Trimming cost V 1 base and J 2 bases, with 6 bases left between them. The CDR3 runs to 13 residues. The CDR3 here is CASSQGAPYEQYF. The CDR3 bases are TGCGCCAGCAGCCAAGGGGCCCCCTACGAGCAGTACTTC.

J is TRBJ1-4 and V is TRBV21-1. TRBV21-1 is assigned pseudogene status. The CDR3 runs 15 residues. CDR3 in DNA: TGTGCCAGCAGCAAATGTGATGGGGGGGGTGAAAAACTGTTTTTT. It yields the protein CASSKCDGGGEKLFF.

The chain employs TRBV28 and TRBJ2-3, with D possibly TRBD2 on 6 matching bases. The CDR3 has 15 amino acids. V was cut by 5 bases and J by 2 bases, with 14 bases left in between. Germline CDR1 is MDHEN and CDR2 is SYDVKM. CDR3: CASSPGGGYTDTQYF. The CDR3 nucleotides are TGTGCCAGCAGTCCCGGAGGAGGGTACACAGATACGCAGTATTTT. The full variable domain, with the rest looked up from reference TRBV28 and TRBJ2-3, is DVKVTQSSRYLVKRTGEKVFLECVQDMDHENMFWYRQDPGLGLRLIYFSYDVKMKEKGDIPEGYSVSREKKERFSLILESASTNQTSMYLCASSPGGGYTDTQYFGPGTRLTVL.

This chain joins TRBV10-1 and TRBJ2-3; D may be TRBD2 (5 bases). CDR1 WNHNN and CDR2 SYGVQD come from the germline V gene (reference sequence). The CDR3 has 12 amino acids. The V end lost 2 bases, the J end lost 11 bases, and 11 bases lay between the germline ends. CDR3 sequence: CASSEGGFGQYF. CDR3 nucleotides: TGCGCCAGCAGTGAGGGAGGTTTTGGGCAGTATTTT.

This clone was counted between two and nine times. The chain combines TRBV4-3 with TRBJ2-7; 7 bases match TRBD1. V lost 8 bases, J lost 1 base, and 8 bases stayed unmatched. The CDR3 length is 14 residues. The germline V gene has CDR1 LGHNA and CDR2 YSLEER. This chain's CDR3 is CASSRDSNSYEQYF. CDR3 bases: TGCGCCAGCTCCCGGGACAGTAATTCCTACGAGCAGTACTTC.

The chain recombines TRBV6-4 with TRBJ1-6; D is possibly TRBD1 (6 bases). Germline assignment: CDR1 MRHNA and CDR2 SNTAGT. This CDR3 region has 14 residues. V lost 5 bases to trimming and J lost 5 bases, with 10 bases between them. This CDR3 reads CASSSAGDNSPLHF. CDR3 DNA sequence: TGTGCCAGCAGTTCTGCAGGGGATAATTCACCCCTCCACTTT.

The V gene is TRBV28, the J gene TRBJ1-2; no clear D. V lost 1 base to trimming and J lost 7 bases, with 7 bases between them. Germline V gene data show CDR1 as MDHEN and CDR2 as SYDVKM. CDR3 size: 12 residues. The CDR3 nucleotides are TGTGCCAGCAGTTTATCGGTTAGTGGCTACACCTTC. The encoded protein is CASSLSVSGYTF.

V gene TRBV5-1 combines with J gene TRBJ1-2; a possible D gene is TRBD1 (5 bases). V was trimmed by 4 bases and J by 4 bases, leaving 11 bases between them. Germline-derived CDR1 and CDR2 are SGHRS and YFSETQ. CDR3 length: 13 amino acids. CDR3 sequence (DNA): TGCGCCAGCAGCGCGGGAAGGGGCTATGGCTACACCTTC. The encoded protein is CASSAGRGYGYTF.

The chain has TRBV27 and TRBJ2-7, with a weak D call TRBD2 (6 bases). Germline V CDR1 and CDR2: MNHEY, SMNVEV (reference sequence). This CDR3 is 14 amino acids long. Trimming took off 5 bases at V and 5 bases at J, with 16 bases between the two ends. The CDR3 reads CASSLRDSMNEQYF. The CDR3 DNA is TGTGCCAGCAGTCTCCGGGACTCGATGAACGAGCAGTACTTC.

This sequence joins TRBV6-6 and TRBJ1-1; D might be TRBD1 (5 bases). Germline V gene sequence: CDR1 MNHNY, CDR2 SVGAGI (reference sequence). Trimming stripped 4 bases from V and 7 bases from J, with 19 bases between. This CDR3 spans 15 amino acids. The CDR3 region has the DNA TGTGCCAGCAGTTCTCCCGACGGAAGGAGGGGTGAAGCTTTCTTT. This translates into CASSSPDGRRGEAFF.

This clone was observed a few times. CDR3 loop: CASSATGGNEQFF. The DNA of the CDR3 is TGTGCCAGCAGCGCTACAGGGGGCAATGAGCAGTTCTTC. This sequence joins TRBV9 and TRBJ2-1; 8 nucleotides match TRBD1. V lost 3 bases, J lost 6 bases, and 2 bases stayed unmatched. The CDR3 covers 13 residues. Germline CDR1 and CDR2: SGDLS and YYNGEE.

The CDR3 protein is CASSLEGLAATNEKLFF. The CDR3 DNA is TGCGCCAGCAGCCTGGAGGGGTTGGCAGCAACTAATGAAAAACTGTTTTTT. This sequence joins TRBV5-1 and TRBJ1-4; a weak D match, TRBD1 (5 bases). This CDR3 is built from 17 residues. The germline gives CDR1 SGHRS, CDR2 YFSETQ. The V end lost 4 bases, the J end lost 0 bases, and 16 bases lay between the germline ends.

The chain has TRBV7-9 and TRBJ1-3; D is undetermined. Trimming cost V 4 bases and J 4 bases, with 14 bases left between them. The CDR3 consists of 15 residues. Germline CDR1 SEHNR, CDR2 FQNEAQ (reference sequence). CDR3 residues: CASSSIVAGGNTIYF. The CDR3 bases are TGTGCCAGCAGCTCTATAGTGGCAGGAGGAAACACCATATATTTT.

This chain uses TRBV4-2 with TRBJ2-7, with 7 nucleotides matching TRBD1. The germline gives CDR1 LGHNA, CDR2 YNFKEQ. V trimming: 0 bases; J trimming: 6 bases; junction bases outside the gene matches: 5. This CDR3 has 14 amino acids. The CDR3 region has the DNA TGTGCCAGCAGCCAAGAACAGGGGTCCCTCGAGCAGTACTTC. Translated, it gives CASSQEQGSLEQYF.

V and J are TRBV5-1 and TRBJ2-5; 7 bases are a match to TRBD1. V shed 6 bases and J 4 bases; nucleotides not matched to a gene: 9. This CDR3 has 14 amino acids. Germline V lookup: CDR1 SGHRS, CDR2 YFSETQ. Here the CDR3 DNA reads TGCGCCAGCATGTTACAGGGGAGAGGAGAGACCCAGTACTTC. It codes for CASMLQGRGETQYF.

This clone was observed once. The chain joins TRBV19 to TRBJ1-3; 9 nucleotides line up with TRBD1. V trimming: 9 bases; J trimming: 0 bases; junction bases outside the gene matches: 6. CDR1 and CDR2 from the germline V gene are LNHDA and SQIVND (reference sequence). This CDR3 has 15 amino acids. This CDR3 is CASYTGGTSGNTIYF. CDR3 sequence (DNA): TGTGCCAGCTACACAGGGGGCACCTCTGGAAACACCATATATTTT.